The present TCR beta chain was sequenced within a study of blood T cell repertoires in COVID-19 (TCRdb year 2020). With respect to the entire study: Collaborator samples came from the United States, Italy and Spain and covered acute and convalescent phases of COVID-19. The prospective study material was composed of cDNA or gDNA derived from T cells, B-cell-depleted T cells, or PBMCs. The dataset comprised deeply sampled blood TCRbeta repertoires from subjects exposed to, actively infected with, or recovered from COVID-19. The repertoires were released in a freely available public database meant as a resource for research on the immune response to SARS-CoV-2. Samples were obtained from the ongoing ImmuneRACE study (first 160 participants) and from some 1,200 subjects provided by 6 global collaborators. Sample metadata almost always included a de-identified subject ID, COVID-19 status, age in years and sex. Where HLA class I and class II types were available, the types were taken from metadata supplied by the sample provider, not from assay-based typing.

Points the paper makes about the study in general: The amount of clinical and demographic metadata varied by source and participant and was provided uncurated.

A remark on this clone: The antigen it recognizes is unknown. No per-base quality is available; no much larger clone lies one base away.

The CDR3, from cysteine to phenylalanine, totals 13 residues. The entry retains the CDR3 DNA only, 39 bases that are in frame from base 1. The germline V gene gives CDR1 as MNHNS and CDR2 as SASEGT. V and J lose 1 base and 7 bases, and a span of 8 bases separates them. The collaborating institutions used their own protocols to collect whole blood in K2EDTA tubes. For TCRbeta analysis, collaborators shipped samples as frozen whole blood, isolated PBMCs, or DNA extracted from either of those sample types. TCRbeta CDR3 regions were amplified from genomic DNA using the immunoSEQ Assay, a bias-controlled multiplex PCR. In the paper's pipeline: Within the assay, amplification of reference gene primers was used to estimate how many nucleated cells each sample contained. To quantify the absolute abundance of each unique TCRbeta CDR3 rearrangement, sequence reads were collapsed and filtered. For each sample, productive Simpson clonality was calculated as the square root of Simpson's diversity index across productive rearrangements. The table was pulled from immuneACCESS by TCRdb, which kept in-frame rearrangements only. Such tables lose some clones; where checked, under half of the loss comes from unresolved V genes, and the rest has no known cause. V and J calls plus clone size are reproduced from that table; the DNA served to infer D and trimming. For this sample there are hundreds of thousands of clones; about four fifths appear just once. Clones ranked in the top ten supply under 3% of the sample.

The chain uses TRBV6-1 and TRBJ1-5; 5 matching bases give a weak D call of TRBD1. The receptor's source is a woman in her thirties or forties with active or convalescent COVID-19. The sequencing input was peripheral blood. The CDR3 reads as follows: CASSEVRGQPQHF. The bases read TGTGCCAGCAGTGAAGTACGGGGGCAGCCCCAGCATTTT.